The 18 T cell receptor beta chains below were found in one sample sequenced in a study of cytomegalovirus exposure and HLA in healthy donors. The PCR made use of 60 Vbeta and 13 Jbeta primers. Only in-frame clones appear in the TCRdb table, and some are missing; sequencing was by immunoSEQ multiplex PCR. This table has roughly 130,000 clones, approximately 57% appearing once. Sequenced: PBMCs. The receptors here all came from a male donor in good health and CMV-seronegative.

This clone was seen a single time. The V and J genes are TRBV6-6 and TRBJ1-2, with 10 bases fitting TRBD1. Per the germline V gene, CDR1 is MNHNY and CDR2 is SVGAGI (reference sequence). This CDR3 comprises 16 residues. Trimming took 6 bases from V and 2 from J; bases not matched to a gene: 9. The CDR3 is CASSRTDRGQNYGYTF. The CDR3 DNA sequence: TGTGCCAGCAGCCGGACAGACAGGGGGCAAAACTATGGCTACACCTTC.

J is TRBJ1-1 and V is TRBV25-1; weak D call: TRBD1 (5 bases). The CDR3 spans 13 residues. The V end lost 3 bases, the J end lost 4 bases, and 9 bases lay between the germline ends. Germline lookup yields CDR1 MGHDK and CDR2 SYGVNS. CDR3 in DNA: TGTGCCAGCAGTGAGGAGGGGAGCACTGAAGCTTTCTTT. Translating gives CASSEEGSTEAFF.

This chain joins TRBV9 and TRBJ2-3, with 14 positions matching TRBD2. Trimming removed 0 bases from V and 8 bases from J; junction bases left unmatched: 8. The CDR3 contains 17 residues. Germline V gene data show CDR1 as SGDLS and CDR2 as YYNGEE. CDR3 sequence reads: CASSVDSRGLAGGTQYF. CDR3 DNA sequence: TGTGCCAGCAGCGTAGATTCGCGAGGACTAGCGGGGGGTACGCAGTATTTT.

This chain connects TRBV9 to TRBJ1-5, with 7 bases matching TRBD1. Germline V gene lookup returns CDR1 SGDLS and CDR2 YYNGEE. J was trimmed by 7 bases and V by 4 bases; bases with no gene match: 14. The CDR3 contains 16 residues. The CDR3: CASSPGTVGVGQPQHF. The DNA of the CDR3 is TGTGCCAGCAGCCCCGGGACAGTTGGGGTAGGGCAGCCCCAGCATTTT.

This clone was found a few times. This rearrangement joins TRBV5-1 to TRBJ2-1; no firm D call. Trimming left V 2 bases short and J 6 bases short, with 9 bases between. The length of the CDR3 is 13 residues. The V gene's germline CDR1 is SGHRS and CDR2 YFSETQ. The CDR3: CASSFPSGNEQFF. The CDR3 DNA follows: TGCGCCAGCAGCTTCCCTAGTGGCAATGAGCAGTTCTTC.

In its sample, this clone was seen a few times. The chain employs TRBV7-8 and TRBJ2-7; TRBD1 matches at 7 bases. Germline lookup yields CDR1 SGHVS and CDR2 FQNEAQ. The junction had 8 bases not matched to a gene; V was cut back by 2 bases and J by 7 bases. There are 14 residues in the CDR3. The CDR3 DNA reads as TGTGCCAGCAGCTTAAATGGACAGGCGCGGGAGCAGTACTTC. Translation gives CASSLNGQAREQYF.

The J gene is TRBJ1-5, the V gene TRBV4-1, with D possibly being TRBD1 (5 bases). The germline CDR1 and CDR2 sequences are MGHRA and YSYEKL. This CDR3 has 13 residues. V lost 4 bases to trimming and J lost 9 bases, with 13 bases between them. DNA of the CDR3: TGCGCCAGCAGCCGGGGGGTAGGGCGGCCCCAGCATTTT. Its translation is CASSRGVGRPQHF.

This clone appeared a few times. This sequence joins TRBV5-4 and TRBJ1-3; tentatively, D is TRBD1 (6 bases). The CDR3 is made up of 17 amino acids. Germline CDR1 is SGHNT and CDR2 is YYREEE (reference sequence). V dropped 1 base and J dropped 3 bases, with 17 bases sitting between them. The CDR3 sequence: CASSLPARGASGNTIYF. Written as DNA, the CDR3 is TGTGCCAGCAGCTTGCCCGCCCGGGGGGCGAGTGGAAACACCATATATTTT.

This clone was seen only a few times. The genes are TRBV9 and TRBJ2-1, with 7 bases fitting TRBD2. The V gene end was trimmed by 0 bases and the J gene end by 5 bases; junction bases not matched to a gene: 5. The CDR3 consists of 15 residues. Germline CDR1 is SGDLS and CDR2 is YYNGEE. The CDR3 loop reads CASSVAASGDNEQFF. CDR3 coding DNA: TGTGCCAGCAGCGTAGCGGCTAGCGGAGACAATGAGCAGTTCTTC.

This clone was observed once. The gene calls are TRBV6-1 and TRBJ2-1; 7 positions match TRBD2. CDR3 length equals 15 residues. Trimming removed 8 bases from V and 4 bases from J; junction bases left unmatched: 11. Germline V gene data show CDR1 as MNHNS and CDR2 as SASEGT. CDR3 nucleotides: TGTGCCAGCGGGGCGGACGGGGGAGGGTACAATGAGCAGTTCTTC. This gives the protein CASGADGGGYNEQFF.

The chain combines TRBV10-3 with TRBJ1-6; tentative D call: TRBD1 (6 bases). The V and J ends lost 2 bases and 9 bases respectively, with 8 bases between them. CDR3 length: 13 residues. Germline V gene sequence: CDR1 ENHRY, CDR2 SYGVKD. CDR3 DNA sequence: TGTGCCATCAGTGAGGGACAGAGTTCACCCCTCCACTTT. Its translation is CAISEGQSSPLHF.

The table lists this clone with a few counts. The genes are TRBV11-2 and TRBJ1-5; D ambiguous. Germline V gene sequence: CDR1 SGHAT, CDR2 FQNNGV. V dropped 2 bases and J dropped 4 bases, with 6 bases sitting between them. The CDR3 length is 13 residues. The CDR3 region has the DNA TGTGCCAGCAGCTTAAGTGAGAATCAGCCCCAGCATTTT. Translation: CASSLSENQPQHF. Variable domain in full (rest from reference TRBV11-2 and TRBJ1-5): EAGVAQSPRYKIIEKRQSVAFWCNPISGHATLYWYQQILGQGPKLLIQFQNNGVVDDSQLPKDRFSAERLKGVDSTLKIQPAKLEDSAVYLCASSLSENQPQHFGDGTRLSIL.

V usage is TRBV7-2 and J usage is TRBJ1-1, with 8 bases fitting TRBD1. V dropped 3 bases and J dropped 5; count of bases not matched to a gene: 5. The germline V gene has CDR1 SGHTA and CDR2 FQGNSA. This CDR3 spans 14 amino acids. CDR3 sequence (DNA): TGTGCCAGCAGCTTTCAGGGGGCATGGACTGAAGCTTTCTTT. It specifies CASSFQGAWTEAFF.

This chain uses TRBV7-8 with TRBJ1-1, with 7 nucleotides matching TRBD1. V shed 1 base, J shed 7 bases, and the junction held 9 bases outside the gene matches. The germline V gene has CDR1 SGHVS and CDR2 FQNEAQ. The CDR3 length is 15 residues. DNA for the CDR3: TGTGCCAGCAGCTTAGAGGCCCCGGGACAGTTTGAAGCTTTCTTT. Translating it yields CASSLEAPGQFEAFF. The full variable domain, in which reference TRBV7-8 and TRBJ1-1 provide the parts outside the CDR3, is GAGVSQSPRYKVAKRGQDVALRCDPISGHVSLFWYQQALGQGPEFLTYFQNEAQLDKSGLPSDRFFAERPEGSVSTLKIQRTQQEDSAVYLCASSLEAPGQFEAFFGQGTRLTVV.

This clone appeared a few times. The rearrangement uses TRBV18 and TRBJ2-6; a possible D gene is TRBD2 (6 bases). The V end was cut by 3 bases, the J end by 0 bases, with 21 bases between. The CDR3 length is 20 residues. Germline loops: CDR1 KGHSH, CDR2 LQKENI. CDR3 in amino acids: CASSPGGVTTLISGANVLTF. In DNA, the CDR3 is TGTGCCAGCTCACCGGGAGGAGTCACAACCCTTATCTCTGGGGCCAACGTCCTGACTTTC. Filled out from reference TRBV18 and TRBJ2-6, the complete variable domain reads NAGVMQNPRHLVRRRGQEARLRCSPMKGHSHVYWYRQLPEEGLKFMVYLQKENIIDESGMPKERFSAEFPKEGPSILRIQQVVRGDSAAYFCASSPGGVTTLISGANVLTFGAGSRLTVL.

This chain links TRBV7-2 with TRBJ2-3; TRBD1 matches at 9 bases. The CDR3 consists of 17 residues. V shed 6 bases and J 4 bases; nucleotides not matched to a gene: 14. Germline V CDR1 and CDR2: SGHTA, FQGNSA. The chain's CDR3 is CASRYWPGQGISDTQYF. The CDR3 DNA reads TGTGCCAGCAGATATTGGCCGGGACAGGGAATATCAGATACGCAGTATTTT.

This chain uses TRBV9 with TRBJ2-6; 8 bases agree with TRBD1. The CDR3 sequence is 17 residues long. The V segment lost 4 bases and the J segment 3 bases; nucleotides outside the gene matches: 9. The germline V gene encodes CDR1 SGDLS and CDR2 YYNGEE. CDR3 in amino acids: CASSSTTGEFGANVLTF. The CDR3 DNA reads TGTGCCAGCAGCTCTACGACAGGGGAGTTTGGGGCCAACGTCCTGACTTTC.

This clone has only a few counts. The CDR3 reads CASRGGGRVMARQYF. The CDR3 DNA reads as TGTGCAAGTCGCGGGGGAGGACGGGTAATGGCACGGCAGTACTTC. The chain has TRBV12-2 and TRBJ2-7; the table gives TRBD2 as D, unverified against the DNA. TRBV12-2 is a pseudogene locus. The CDR3 length is 15 residues.